This T cell receptor beta chain was captured in a study of Graves' ophthalmopathy and Graves' hyperthyroidism (dated by TCRdb to 2017 to 2018). The study in broad terms: Peripheral blood was collected at initial diagnosis, prior to any treatment. To tell Graves' ophthalmopathy apart from Graves' hyperthyroidism, and to predict which patients would progress to ophthalmopathy, the study relied on TCR beta repertoire signatures. In total, under 150 blood samples were TCR-sequenced: some 43 ophthalmopathy, some 75 hyperthyroidism and about 17 hyperthyroidism-to-ophthalmopathy patients. To explore V-J signatures that distinguish ophthalmopathy from hyperthyroidism, a discovery set of 100 patients was enrolled, made up of 40 to 45 with ophthalmopathy and under 65 with stable hyperthyroidism. An independent validation cohort comprised 18 hyperthyroidism patients and over 15 patients who later progressed from hyperthyroidism to ophthalmopathy. In more than five hyperthyroidism patients, the T-cell repertoires found in thyroid tissue were compared with those found in blood. Following sampling, methimazole starting at 30 mg daily was administered to hyperthyroidism patients, and high-dose intravenous methylprednisolone was administered to ophthalmopathy patients. For training and testing, the 110 or so patients in the discovery cohort were randomly divided in a 7:3 ratio. The full study reports these points: Most of the expanded thyroid clonotypes with a frequency above 0.001 were also detected in blood, and it was suggested that the thyroid immune response may be reflected by blood repertoires. In validation, the model predicted ophthalmopathy progression with more than 70% sensitivity and less than 80% specificity; roughly 12 predicted patients were CT-confirmed with GO in a median of approximately six months. No statistical method was used to set the sample size in advance, and the investigators knew which group each participant was assigned to. In cross-validation, the 13-signature model distinguished ophthalmopathy from stable hyperthyroidism with 85% to 90% sensitivity and nearly 82% specificity, and in the test set the corresponding values were about 80% and 75%.

Spanning cysteine to phenylalanine, the CDR3 consists of 11 amino acids. Just the 33-base CDR3 DNA is kept, in frame starting at base 1. Trimming removed 0 bases from V and 8 bases from J, leaving 7 bases between the germline ends. Taken from the germline V gene (reference sequence), the CDR1 and CDR2 loops are GTSNPN and SVGIG. This clonotype occurred many times. Its antigen remains undetermined. It has no much larger one-base neighbor in the sample; base qualities were not kept. A patient counted as having stable hyperthyroidism if there was no progression to ophthalmopathy within 18 months of follow-up. Patients with hyperthyroidism were aged 18 to 65 years, had been newly diagnosed, and had a disease duration of less than 2 months. Anyone with other autoimmune diseases, uncontrolled infections, pregnancy or lactation was excluded from the study. Clinical symptoms, serum thyroxine, TRAb, thyroid ultrasound and orbital computed tomography were used for diagnosis. Using Ficoll-Paque density gradient centrifugation, PBMCs were isolated from 9 to 10 ml of fresh peripheral blood. Total RNA was extracted using Trizol reagent, and RNA quality was checked on an Agilent 2100 Bioanalyzer.

TCR beta CDR3 regions were amplified from RNA transcripts for repertoire sequencing. The first round was an RT-PCR using HTBI primers with the Qiagen OneStep RT-PCR kit, and this first round was followed by a second-round multiplex PCR, then size selection and purification. Libraries were sequenced on an Illumina HiSeq2000 using paired-end 100 bp reads. In the original analysis: SOAPnuke was used to process the reads, throwing out any read that had adapters, had uncalled bases, had a mean Phred below 15, or lacked an exact constant-primer or identifier match. High-quality paired reads were merged with COPE v1.2.5. Clonotypes were defined as unique nucleotide sequences and were aligned to IMGT TRB V, D and J references using MiTCR v1.1. Only V-J combinations with frequency above 0.0001 were analysed, covering 99% to 99.2% of repertoires. A TCR clonal expansion and chaos score per V-J combination was defined as the ratio of F50 clonal expansion to chaos observed in the TCRdist matrix. Welch's t-statistics and random forest were used to reduce features to 13 V-J combinations, which were fed into a naive Bayes classifier. The similarity between thyroid and blood repertoires was quantified using the Morisita-Horn index. Starting from the raw public reads, TCRdb applied fastp trimming at Q25, assembled clones with MiXCR and retained in-frame beta chains. CDR3 protein sequences are deduplicated, and each keeps its most common genes and DNA. The V and J calls follow TCRdb's processing rather than the paper's. The sample includes 680,000 or so distinct CDR3 sequences, with about 20% observed a single time. Of the sample, around 7% falls within the top ten clones.

The sample consisted of peripheral blood. This TCR derives from a young woman with stable Graves' hyperthyroidism. Some clones in this sample may be carry-over from other donors' samples. Donor details come from another sample of the same person, matched by shared clones. The rearrangement joined TRBV30 to TRBJ1-2, with TRBD1 as a weak D call on 5 bases. The CDR3 protein: CAWSVGEGYTF. The DNA sequence is as follows: TGTGCCTGGAGTGTGGGGGAAGGCTACACCTTC.